The 30 T cell receptor beta chains below were found in one sample sequenced in a study of post-analysis software for immune sequencing data. No antigens are known for them. Each TCR beta cDNA library carried unique molecular identifiers. MiXCR was run by TCRdb on the PCR reads, yielding one entry per CDR3 protein. This table holds hundreds of thousands of distinct CDR3 sequences, roughly 45% found once. Overall study findings and caveats: Patients carried 5 or 6 TRBV segments more frequently than controls did, and TRBV5-6, TRBV5-1 and TRBV20-1 were among them.

The sample comprised blood. The receptors stem from a girl between 5 and 17 years old with multiple sclerosis.

Comments on this clonotype: One end of the junction is discordant with germline, which a read error may explain. The chain carries TRBV27 and TRBJ2-5; D is undetermined. The J call may be incorrect, as the DNA end agrees better with TRBJ2-7. This CDR3 is 13 amino acids long. CDR1 and CDR2 from the germline V gene are MNHEY and SMNVEV (reference sequence). Written as DNA, the CDR3 is TGTGCCAGCAGCTTATCTCCCACCTACGAGCAGTACTTC. Its protein is CASSLSPTYEQYF.

The V gene is TRBV11-2, the J gene TRBJ2-1, with D perhaps TRBD2 (7 bases). The CDR3 spans 14 residues. The V end was cut by 4 bases, the J end by 7 bases, with 14 bases between. Germline CDR1 and CDR2: SGHAT and FQNNGV. In nucleotides, the CDR3 is TGTGCCAGCAGCTCGTGGCGGGGGCGAAATGAGCAGTTCTTC. This gives the protein CASSSWRGRNEQFF.

The rearrangement joins TRBV4-3 to TRBJ2-3, with D unresolved. The V end was cut by 1 base, the J end by 2 bases, with 10 bases between. Germline CDR1 reads LGHNA; CDR2 reads YSLEER. The CDR3 spans 15 residues. The CDR3 region is CASSQVISLTDTQYF. DNA of the CDR3: TGCGCCAGCAGCCAAGTAATTAGCCTCACAGATACGCAGTATTTT.

The rearrangement joins TRBV9 to TRBJ2-1, with 9 bases aligning to TRBD1. Losses at the gene ends were 4 bases for V and 4 bases for J; bases not matched to a gene: 9. The CDR3 is 16 residues long. CDR1 is SGDLS, CDR2 YYNGEE, per germline. The CDR3 region is CASSTTGTGFYNEQFF. As DNA, the CDR3 is TGTGCCAGCAGCACAACGGGGACAGGGTTTTACAATGAGCAGTTCTTC.

V gene TRBV7-2 combines with J gene TRBJ2-1; either TRBD1 or TRBD2 may fit D (7 bases each). The CDR3 has 13 amino acids. Germline V gene lookup returns CDR1 SGHTA and CDR2 FQGNSA. V was shortened by 5 bases and J by 10 bases, with 15 bases between the two germline ends. The CDR3 region has the DNA TGTGCCAGCAGCGCCGGACTAGGGGGCGAGCAGTTCTTC. Translating it yields CASSAGLGGEQFF.

This chain connects TRBV20-1 to TRBJ2-1; 7 bases map to TRBD2. This CDR3 has 15 amino acids. J gave up 2 bases and V 3 bases, and 7 bases lay outside the gene matches. Germline CDR1 and CDR2: DFQATT and SNEGSKA (reference sequence). CDR3 bases: TGCAGTGCTAGCGGGCCTAGCGGACCCTACAATGAGCAGTTCTTC. It yields the protein CSASGPSGPYNEQFF.

This clonotype was observed a handful of times. V gene TRBV7-2 combines with J gene TRBJ2-3, with 7 bases identical to TRBD2. V was clipped by 3 bases and J by 4 bases; unmatched bases: 7. Germline V CDR1 and CDR2: SGHTA, FQGNSA. There are 15 residues in the CDR3. In DNA form, the CDR3 reads TGTGCCAGCAGCTTTGCGGGAGTCGGTCCAGATACGCAGTATTTT. This codes for CASSFAGVGPDTQYF.

This clonotype was counted many times. The rearrangement uses TRBV20-1 and TRBJ2-7; D may be TRBD1 (5 bases). Looked up from germline, CDR1 is DFQATT and CDR2 is SNEGSKA (reference sequence). The CDR3 extends over 13 amino acids. V was shortened by 6 bases and J by 3 bases, with 15 bases between the two germline ends. Here the CDR3 reads CSAYHDRDYEQYF. The CDR3 DNA reads as TGCAGTGCCTACCATGACAGAGACTACGAGCAGTACTTC.

This clonotype has a handful of counts. The rearrangement joins TRBV2 to TRBJ1-6, with D unresolved. From germline, CDR1 is SNHLY and CDR2 FYNNEI. The V end lost 8 bases, the J end lost 0 bases, and 17 bases lay between the germline ends. This CDR3 has 17 residues. Here the CDR3 DNA reads TGTGCCAGCGATAGAGGTCCCCGGAGCTCCTATAATTCACCCCTCCACTTT. It codes for CASDRGPRSSYNSPLHF.

This clonotype was recorded a few times. The CDR3 bases are TGTGCCAGCAGCCAACAGACCACAGATACGCAGTATTTT. Encoded protein: CASSQQTTDTQYF. This chain connects TRBV3-1 to TRBJ2-3; D uncertain. The length of the CDR3 is 13 residues. Deletions cut 2 bases from V and 2 bases from J, with 5 bases between. Germline V gene lookup returns CDR1 LGHDT and CDR2 YNNKEL (reference sequence).

The V call is TRBV10-3, the J call TRBJ2-7, with 11 bases that match TRBD2. The V segment lost 2 bases and the J segment 4 bases; nucleotides outside the gene matches: 4. The CDR3 runs 15 residues. Looked up from germline, CDR1 is ENHRY and CDR2 is SYGVKD. CDR3 sequence reads: CAISEGIAGGYEQYF. For the CDR3, the DNA is TGTGCCATCAGTGAGGGAATAGCGGGAGGGTACGAGCAGTACTTC.

This clonotype came up a few times. Compared with germline, one end of the junction differs, possibly owing to a read error. The V gene is TRBV9, the J gene TRBJ2-3, with TRBD2 identical over 7 bases. Germline CDR1 and CDR2: SGDLS and YYNGEE. The CDR3 sequence is 15 residues long. This CDR3 is CASSVQSSGTYTQYF. Here the CDR3 DNA reads TGTGCCAGCAGCGTACAGTCTAGCGGCACATATACGCAGTATTTT.

This clonotype came up once. This chain links TRBV28 with TRBJ2-7; the match to TRBD2 covers 9 bases. The CDR3 length is 16 residues. Unmatched junction bases numbered 11, after V lost 2 bases and J lost 6 bases. Germline V gene sequence: CDR1 MDHEN, CDR2 SYDVKM. CDR3 in DNA: TGTGCCAGCAGTTTAATAATGGTAGCGGGAGTAAGCGAGCAGTACTTC. Protein sequence: CASSLIMVAGVSEQYF.

This clonotype was observed a handful of times. V usage is TRBV7-3 and J usage is TRBJ2-7, with TRBD2 matching over 11 bases. Losses at the gene ends were 4 bases for V and 1 base for J; bases not matched to a gene: 15. Germline V lookup: CDR1 SGHTA, CDR2 FQGTGA. The CDR3 is 19 residues long. Written as DNA, the CDR3 is TGTGCCAGCAGCTCGCCGGGACTAGCGGCTCTTACCCCTTCCTACGAGCAGTACTTC. Protein sequence: CASSSPGLAALTPSYEQYF.

This chain connects TRBV15 to TRBJ2-1; D ambiguous. Germline V gene sequence: CDR1 LNHNV, CDR2 YYDKDF (reference sequence). The germline V and J ends were trimmed by 0 bases and 4 bases, with 4 bases remaining between them. The CDR3 sequence is 13 residues long. The CDR3 loop is CATSRERYNEQFF. The CDR3 nucleotides read TGTGCCACCAGCAGAGAAAGGTACAATGAGCAGTTCTTC.

The gene calls are TRBV3-1 and TRBJ1-4; D not certain. The CDR3 runs to 16 residues. V was trimmed by 6 bases and J by 3 bases, leaving 17 bases between them. Germline loops: CDR1 LGHDT, CDR2 YNNKEL (reference sequence). CDR3: CASRQLEGNPNEKLFF. DNA of the CDR3: TGTGCCAGCAGGCAACTAGAGGGAAATCCTAATGAAAAACTGTTTTTT.

A few counts support this clonotype. The chain joins TRBV28 to TRBJ2-7; weak D call: TRBD2 (5 bases). The germline V gene encodes CDR1 MDHEN and CDR2 SYDVKM. The CDR3 loop spans 13 amino acids. The germline V and J ends were trimmed by 5 bases and 2 bases, with 10 bases remaining between them. CDR3 DNA sequence: TGTGCCAGCAGTCCCGGGATCGCCTACGAGCAGTACTTC. The encoded protein is CASSPGIAYEQYF.

The chain joins TRBV6-5 to TRBJ2-1; D is unclear. The CDR3 runs to 11 residues. Trimming pared 6 bases from V and 4 bases from J, leaving 4 bases between. Germline V gives CDR1 MNHEY, CDR2 SVGAGI. The CDR3 reads CASRVYNEQFF. For the CDR3, the DNA is TGTGCCAGCAGAGTATACAATGAGCAGTTCTTC.

The chain recombines TRBV7-8 with TRBJ2-1, with 8 bases identical to TRBD1. The last part of the DNA fits TRBJ2-7 better; the J call may be wrong. Germline V CDR1 and CDR2: SGHVS, FQNEAQ. The CDR3 has 13 amino acids. CDR3 in DNA: TGTGCCAGCAGCCAGGACAGGGACAATGAGCAGTACTTC. It translates to CASSQDRDNEQYF.

This clonotype occurred once. The chain is built from TRBV7-2 and TRBJ2-2; D remains ambiguous. Between the trimmed V and J ends, which lost 3 bases and 2 bases, there was a span of 7 bases. The germline V gene encodes CDR1 SGHTA and CDR2 FQGNSA. The CDR3 totals 14 residues. CDR3 amino acids: CASSFRRNTGELFF. CDR3 DNA sequence: TGTGCCAGCAGCTTTAGGAGAAACACCGGGGAGCTGTTTTTT.

The chain couples TRBV12-3 or TRBV12-4 to TRBJ2-7; the match to TRBD1 covers 7 bases. The CDR3 contains 14 residues. J lost 3 bases, V lost 6 bases, and 8 bases had no gene match. The CDR3 sequence: CASSHTGAGYEQYF. CDR3 coding DNA: TGTGCCAGCAGCCACACAGGGGCGGGCTACGAGCAGTACTTC.

This clonotype occurred once. The chain is built from TRBV28 and TRBJ2-4, with a tentative D call TRBD1 (6 bases). This CDR3 spans 16 amino acids. CDR1 is MDHEN, CDR2 SYDVKM, per germline. V was trimmed by 3 bases and J by 1 base, leaving 13 bases between them. CDR3 sequence (DNA): TGTGCCAGCAGTTTCGGGCACAGGGTGGCCAAAAACATTCAGTACTTC. Protein: CASSFGHRVAKNIQYF.

This clonotype was seen only once. This chain connects TRBV28 to TRBJ2-3, with 8 bases matching TRBD2. V gave up 6 bases and J gave up 5 bases; unmatched junction bases: 16. The germline V gene encodes CDR1 MDHEN and CDR2 SYDVKM. CDR3 size: 17 residues. CDR3: CASSEVSGMKREDTQYF. CDR3 bases: TGTGCCAGCAGCGAGGTTAGCGGGATGAAACGGGAAGATACGCAGTATTTT.

J is TRBJ2-1 and V is TRBV6-1; D unresolved. The CDR3 runs to 15 residues. The V gene's germline CDR1 is MNHNS and CDR2 SASEGT. V lost 3 bases and J lost 6, with 15 bases in between. The CDR3 loop reads CASSESHVGLNEQFF. CDR3 DNA sequence: TGTGCCAGCAGTGAGAGCCACGTTGGGCTCAATGAGCAGTTCTTC.

The chain is built from TRBV5-1 and TRBJ2-2, with D tentatively TRBD2 (6 bases). The germline V gene encodes CDR1 SGHRS and CDR2 YFSETQ. The CDR3 is 16 amino acids. Trimming pared 4 bases from V and 3 bases from J, leaving 16 bases between. The CDR3 region has the DNA TGCGCCAGCAGCCGCGGGGCGCGCGGGGACACCGGGGAGCTGTTTTTT. It is translated as CASSRGARGDTGELFF.

At least ten counts were recorded for this clonotype. The J gene is TRBJ1-2, the V gene TRBV7-2, with 11 bases fitting TRBD1. CDR1 and CDR2 from the germline V gene are SGHTA and FQGNSA. There are 14 residues in the CDR3. V was pared by 3 bases and J by 4 bases, with 1 base of the junction left unmatched. The CDR3 loop reads CASSLGQGGYGYTF. The CDR3 region has the DNA TGTGCCAGCAGCTTGGGACAGGGGGGCTATGGCTACACCTTC. Full variable domain (rest looked up from reference TRBV7-2 and TRBJ1-2): GAGVSQSPSNKVTEKGKDVELRCDPISGHTALYWYRQSLGQGLEFLIYFQGNSAPDKSGLPSDRFSAERTGGSVSTLTIQRTQQEDSAVYLCASSLGQGGYGYTFGSGTRLTVV.

The J gene is TRBJ2-1, the V gene TRBV24-1, with TRBD2 identical over 11 bases. V gave up 3 bases and J gave up 5 bases; unmatched junction bases: 8. The germline V gene has CDR1 KGHDR and CDR2 SFDVKD. This CDR3 contains 17 residues. This CDR3 is CATSDATSGRLNNEQFF. The DNA of the CDR3 is TGTGCCACCAGTGATGCTACTAGCGGGAGACTCAACAATGAGCAGTTCTTC.

In this sample, this clonotype turned up a few times. The chain has TRBV20-1 and TRBJ2-5; no definite D call. The J call may be in error: the DNA end matches TRBJ2-7 better. The V gene's germline CDR1 is DFQATT and CDR2 SNEGSKA (reference sequence). This CDR3 spans 11 amino acids. In DNA, the CDR3 is TGCAGTCCTGAAATGATCTACGAGCAGTACTTC. Protein: CSPEMIYEQYF.

V and J are TRBV15 and TRBJ1-5, with a possible D match to TRBD1 (5 bases). The CDR3 is 17 residues long. Trimming shortened V by 3 bases and J by 3 bases, and 18 bases separated the two germline ends. CDR1 and CDR2 from the germline V gene are LNHNV and YYDKDF (reference sequence). CDR3 protein: CATSREEGQGVNQPQHF. In nucleotides, the CDR3 is TGTGCCACCAGCAGGGAAGAGGGGCAGGGAGTCAATCAGCCCCAGCATTTT.

The rearrangement links TRBV28 to TRBJ2-3; the D gene is possibly TRBD1 (6 bases). The length of the CDR3 is 14 residues. V dropped 3 bases and J dropped 13 bases, with 20 bases sitting between them. Germline CDR1 is MDHEN and CDR2 is SYDVKM. CDR3: CASSLTLDRQLEYF. The CDR3 DNA is TGTGCCAGCAGTTTGACTCTTGACAGGCAATTGGAGTATTTT.